The next 27 T cell receptor beta chains were all read from a single sample in a study of blood T cell repertoires in COVID-19. Profiling relied on immunoSEQ multiplex PCR, and the TCRdb table lists in-frame clones only, not all of them. The sample includes around 170,000 clones, about 74% of them seen just once. Sequencing was performed on peripheral blood. The origin of the receptors is a woman aged 80 or older with acute or convalescent COVID-19.

This chain uses TRBV24-1 with TRBJ2-3; 9 nucleotides line up with TRBD2. The CDR3 covers 14 residues. CDR1 and CDR2 from the germline V gene are KGHDR and SFDVKD. V dropped 5 bases and J dropped 2; count of bases not matched to a gene: 1. Written as DNA, the CDR3 is TGTGCCACCAGTGGACTAGCGGACACAGATACGCAGTATTTT. Translated, it gives CATSGLADTDTQYF.

CDR3 loop: CASSFGLAGEYEQFF. The CDR3 nucleotides are TGCGCCAGCAGCTTTGGACTAGCGGGAGAGTATGAGCAGTTCTTC. The chain has TRBV5-1 and TRBJ2-1; 13 positions agree with TRBD2. With 2 bases clipped from V and 8 bases from J, the junction kept 4 bases outside the gene matches. In germline, CDR1 is SGHRS, CDR2 YFSETQ. The CDR3 spans 15 residues.

The chain is built from TRBV6-5 and TRBJ2-7; 9 nucleotides align to TRBD1. Trimming at V came to 4 bases and at J to 3 bases, leaving 7 bases not matched to a gene. Per the germline V gene, CDR1 is MNHEY and CDR2 is SVGAGI. The CDR3 length is 15 residues. The CDR3 DNA follows: TGTGCCAGCAGTTCAGGACAGGGGTACTTCTACGAGCAGTACTTC. It codes for CASSSGQGYFYEQYF.

The genes are TRBV7-9 and TRBJ1-1; 8 bases map to TRBD1. The CDR3 runs to 14 residues. Looked up from germline, CDR1 is SEHNR and CDR2 is FQNEAQ (reference sequence). With V trimmed by 5 bases and J by 7 bases, 9 bases remained unmatched. Here the CDR3 DNA reads TGTGCCAGCAGCCGTGGACAGGGCGGCATTGAAGCTTTCTTT. It yields the protein CASSRGQGGIEAFF.

The gene calls are TRBV2 and TRBJ1-2; D is undetermined. Germline CDR1 SNHLY, CDR2 FYNNEI. This CDR3 contains 13 residues. The germline V and J ends were trimmed by 6 bases and 8 bases, with 16 bases remaining between them. The CDR3 loop reads CASSVAIERGYTF. In DNA form, the CDR3 reads TGTGCCAGCAGCGTAGCAATAGAGCGAGGCTACACCTTC.

The V and J genes are TRBV11-2 and TRBJ2-7, with 8 bases that match TRBD1. CDR3 length: 14 residues. Germline assignment: CDR1 SGHAT and CDR2 FQNNGV. The ends lost 6 bases at V and 4 bases at J; junction bases unmatched: 8. The CDR3 is CASSLTQGEYEQYF. The CDR3 bases are TGTGCCAGCAGTTTAACACAGGGGGAATACGAGCAGTACTTC.

The rearrangement joins TRBV2 to TRBJ1-5; TRBD1 is a possible D gene (6 bases). Trimming removed 7 bases at V and 6 bases at J, with 10 bases between. Germline-derived CDR1 and CDR2 are SNHLY and FYNNEI. This CDR3 comprises 12 residues. CDR3 sequence (DNA): TGTGCCAGCAACACAGGGAGTCAGCCCCAGCATTTT. Translated: CASNTGSQPQHF.

The gene calls are TRBV5-4 and TRBJ2-3; the match to TRBD2 covers 8 bases. Germline V gene lookup returns CDR1 SGHNT and CDR2 YYREEE (reference sequence). The CDR3 runs 13 residues. The V and J ends lost 2 bases and 4 bases, in that order; junction bases with no gene match: 0. For the CDR3, the DNA is TGTGCCAGCAGCTTACTAGCGGCAGATACGCAGTATTTT. This encodes CASSLLAADTQYF.

The V gene is TRBV3-1 (or the pseudogene TRBV3-2), the J gene TRBJ1-6; the match to TRBD1 covers 7 bases. CDR1 is LGHDT and CDR2 is YNNKEL in the germline V gene (reference sequence). V shed 4 bases and J 8 bases; nucleotides not matched to a gene: 8. This CDR3 has 15 residues. CDR3 protein: CASSPTGNDDSPLHF. CDR3 in DNA: TGTGCCAGCAGCCCGACAGGGAATGACGATTCACCCCTCCACTTT.

This chain connects TRBV6-6 to TRBJ2-1; 10 positions agree with TRBD2. CDR1 MNHNY and CDR2 SVGAGI come from the germline V gene (reference sequence). V dropped 7 bases and J dropped 8; count of bases not matched to a gene: 2. This CDR3 spans 12 amino acids. In DNA, the CDR3 is TGTGCCAGCAAAGGACTAGCGGATGAGCAGTTCTTC. This gives the protein CASKGLADEQFF.

The gene calls are TRBV12-3 or TRBV12-4 and TRBJ2-7; perhaps TRBD1 as D (8 bases). This CDR3 has 13 amino acids. The V end was cut by 10 bases, the J end by 5 bases, with 18 bases between. CDR3 coding DNA: TGTGCCACCAGGGGGCAGGGAGGGGACGAGCAGTACTTC. Its translation: CATRGQGGDEQYF.

The V gene is TRBV28, the J gene TRBJ1-1; TRBD1 agrees at 8 bases. The length of the CDR3 is 15 residues. Unmatched junction bases numbered 8, after V lost 3 bases and J lost 5 bases. Per the germline V gene, CDR1 is MDHEN and CDR2 is SYDVKM. The CDR3 here is CASSLGQGANTEAFF. The CDR3, as DNA: TGTGCCAGCAGTTTGGGTCAGGGGGCTAATACTGAAGCTTTCTTT. Combining the CDR3 with reference TRBV28 and TRBJ1-1 gives the whole variable domain DVKVTQSSRYLVKRTGEKVFLECVQDMDHENMFWYRQDPGLGLRLIYFSYDVKMKEKGDIPEGYSVSREKKERFSLILESASTNQTSMYLCASSLGQGANTEAFFGQGTRLTVV.

This CDR3 reads CASSQDETSRGHEQFF. CDR3 sequence (DNA): TGTGCCAGCAGCCAAGATGAGACTAGCAGAGGCCATGAGCAGTTCTTC. This chain connects TRBV4-2 to TRBJ2-1, with 7 positions matching TRBD2. CDR1 and CDR2 from the germline V gene are LGHNA and YNFKEQ. Trimming at V came to 0 bases and at J to 8 bases, leaving 10 bases not matched to a gene. The CDR3 is 16 amino acids.

This chain links TRBV2 with TRBJ2-1; 7 bases agree with TRBD1. The CDR3 totals 13 residues. CDR1 is SNHLY, CDR2 FYNNEI, per germline. The junction had 3 bases not matched to a gene; V was cut back by 6 bases and J by 4 bases. CDR3 bases: TGTGCCAGCAGCGGACAGGTGTACAATGAGCAGTTCTTC. Its translation is CASSGQVYNEQFF. Full variable domain (remainder filled in from reference TRBV2 and TRBJ2-1): EPEVTQTPSHQVTQMGQEVILRCVPISNHLYFYWYRQILGQKVEFLVSFYNNEISEKSEIFDDQFSVERPDGSNFTLKIRSTKLEDSAMYFCASSGQVYNEQFFGPGTRLTVL.

The V gene is TRBV7-9, the J gene TRBJ2-1, with 8 bases identical to TRBD2. The CDR3 spans 14 residues. Germline trimming cut 7 bases from V and 3 bases from J; bases unmatched to any gene: 5. Germline V CDR1 and CDR2: SEHNR, FQNEAQ (reference sequence). CDR3 amino acids: CASNSGGSYNEQFF. DNA for the CDR3: TGTGCCAGCAACTCGGGGGGGAGCTACAATGAGCAGTTCTTC.

This clone appeared a few times. This CDR3 reads CASSIGLSRGLSSGANVLTF. The DNA of the CDR3 is TGTGCCAGTAGTATTGGTCTATCCCGAGGGTTAAGCTCTGGGGCCAACGTCCTGACTTTC. This sequence joins TRBV19 and TRBJ2-6, with D perhaps TRBD2 (5 bases). The CDR3 is 20 residues long. Germline values: CDR1 LNHDA, CDR2 SQIVND (reference sequence). The germline V and J ends were trimmed by 3 bases and 0 bases, with 21 bases remaining between them.

CDR3 residues: CASSELASGMNEQFF. The CDR3 DNA sequence: TGCGCCAGCAGTGAGTTAGCTAGCGGGATGAATGAGCAGTTCTTC. The V and J genes are TRBV10-1 and TRBJ2-1; 9 positions agree with TRBD2. Trimming took 1 base from V and 7 from J; bases not matched to a gene: 5. Germline V lookup: CDR1 WNHNN, CDR2 SYGVQD (reference sequence). This CDR3 comprises 15 residues.

The chain has TRBV28 and TRBJ1-5; 8 nucleotides match TRBD1. The junction had 8 bases not matched to a gene; V was cut back by 7 bases and J by 3 bases. Germline CDR1 MDHEN, CDR2 SYDVKM. The CDR3 spans 15 residues. The CDR3 loop is CASIIGTGHNQPQHF. CDR3 DNA: TGTGCCAGCATAATTGGGACAGGTCACAATCAGCCCCAGCATTTT. Together with reference TRBV28 and TRBJ1-5, the CDR3 gives the full variable domain: DVKVTQSSRYLVKRTGEKVFLECVQDMDHENMFWYRQDPGLGLRLIYFSYDVKMKEKGDIPEGYSVSREKKERFSLILESASTNQTSMYLCASIIGTGHNQPQHFGDGTRLSIL.

The V call is TRBV15, the J call TRBJ2-1; 8 positions agree with TRBD1. The trim removed 3 bases at V and 5 bases at J, leaving 9 bases unmatched. The germline CDR1 and CDR2 sequences are LNHNV and YYDKDF (reference sequence). This CDR3 has 16 residues. The CDR3 sequence is CATSSRRDRRNNEQFF. The CDR3 region has the DNA TGTGCCACCAGCAGCCGCCGGGACAGGAGAAACAATGAGCAGTTCTTC.

The J gene is TRBJ1-6, the V gene TRBV3-1 (or the pseudogene TRBV3-2), with 8 nucleotides matching TRBD1. J gave up 1 base and V 0 bases, and 8 bases lay outside the gene matches. Germline CDR1 reads LGHDT; CDR2 reads YNNKEL (reference sequence). The CDR3 runs 19 residues. CDR3 nucleotides: TGTGCCAGCAGCCAAGATCTCCCAGGGGGCGCTTCCTATAATTCACCCCTCCACTTT. This translates into CASSQDLPGGASYNSPLHF.

The rearrangement uses TRBV27 and TRBJ1-6; a possible D gene is TRBD1 (5 bases). Trimming shortened V by 1 base and J by 8 bases, and 9 bases separated the two germline ends. From germline, CDR1 is MNHEY and CDR2 SMNVEV (reference sequence). This CDR3 has 14 residues. Here the CDR3 DNA reads TGTGCCAGCAGTTTATACACAGGAGATTCACCCCTCCACTTT. Protein sequence: CASSLYTGDSPLHF.

This clone was observed a handful of times. The genes are TRBV6-5 and TRBJ2-1; possible D gene TRBD1, 6 bases. Germline V gene lookup returns CDR1 MNHEY and CDR2 SVGAGI. CDR3 length: 14 residues. V lost 2 bases and J lost 9, with 14 bases in between. The CDR3: CASSYQTGKGEQFF. The CDR3 region has the DNA TGTGCCAGCAGTTACCAAACAGGGAAGGGTGAGCAGTTCTTC.

The chain combines TRBV6-5 with TRBJ2-2, with 8 bases identical to TRBD1. This CDR3 is 13 amino acids long. With 6 bases clipped from V and 6 bases from J, the junction kept 3 bases outside the gene matches. CDR1 and CDR2 from the germline V gene are MNHEY and SVGAGI. CDR3 nucleotides: TGTGCCAGCAGGCAGGGGGCCCCCGGGGAGCTGTTTTTT. Translating it yields CASRQGAPGELFF.

The V gene is TRBV7-9, the J gene TRBJ2-2; 13 bases match TRBD2. V lost 5 bases, J lost 1 base, and 10 bases stayed unmatched. The CDR3 has 19 residues. Germline V gene sequence: CDR1 SEHNR, CDR2 FQNEAQ (reference sequence). The CDR3 protein is CASSPRTSGGLMNTGELFF. The CDR3 region has the DNA TGTGCCAGCAGCCCTAGGACTAGCGGGGGACTTATGAACACCGGGGAGCTGTTTTTT.

The chain couples TRBV5-1 to TRBJ1-2; 8 bases fit TRBD1. This CDR3 region has 14 residues. Per germline, CDR1 SGHRS and CDR2 YFSETQ. The junction had 6 bases not matched to a gene; V was cut back by 2 bases and J by 6 bases. This CDR3 is CASSLGQGTNGYTF. CDR3 DNA: TGCGCCAGCAGCTTAGGACAGGGAACTAATGGCTACACCTTC.

This clone has a single count. The V gene is TRBV24-1, the J gene TRBJ2-1; 13 nucleotides match TRBD2. The germline V gene encodes CDR1 KGHDR and CDR2 SFDVKD. The CDR3 runs to 16 residues. The J segment lost 6 bases and the V segment lost 4 bases, leaving 5 bases of the junction unmatched. DNA for the CDR3: TGTGCCACCAGTGACCTGGGACTAGCGGGAATCAATGAGCAGTTCTTC. Its protein is CATSDLGLAGINEQFF.

This chain uses TRBV7-9 with TRBJ2-7; TRBD1 is a possible D gene (5 bases). The germline gives CDR1 SEHNR, CDR2 FQNEAQ (reference sequence). V dropped 7 bases and J dropped 4 bases, with 17 bases sitting between them. The CDR3 runs 14 residues. For the CDR3, the DNA is TGTGCCAGCACCCCAGGGAATTTAGGGTACGAGCAGTACTTC. Protein sequence: CASTPGNLGYEQYF.